The T cell receptor beta chain under discussion was sequenced for a study of control samples from healthy donors and cancer patients. V lost 4 bases and J 7 bases, leaving 7 bases between the germline ends. This CDR3 region has 12 residues. Germline CDR1 KGHDR, CDR2 SFDVKD. Data came from immunoSEQ multiplex PCR; TCRdb stores just in-frame clones and leaves some out. The sample has 400,000 to 450,000 clones, 90% seen once. The chain recombines TRBV24-1 with TRBJ1-5; D ambiguous. The source of this sequence is a man aged 40-49 years with head and neck cancer. Input material: PBMCs. The CDR3 nucleotides read TGTGCCACCAGTGAAGTTGGCCAGCCCCAGCATTTT. The encoded protein is CATSEVGQPQHF.